This is a list of T cell receptor beta chains from one sample in a study of OX40 agonist ivuxolimab in advanced cancers. Clones were sequenced by immunoSEQ multiplex PCR, and TCRdb holds only the in-frame ones, with some missing. The sample shows around 76,000 clones, around 87% of them seen only once. The sequenced sample was CD4+ or CD8+ T cells sorted from blood, obtained in a trial of the OX40 agonist ivuxolimab. The source of these receptors is an adult with an advanced solid tumor such as melanoma, head and neck, liver or kidney cancer. Each CDR3 is given with its conserved first and last residue. Fields, in order: CDR3 DNA, CDR3 protein, J gene, V gene, D gene, clone size. The D gene is left open where the match is weak. Not every row has a clone size; where given, it reads once, few, many or a size class.

TGTGCCACCAGCAGACCGGGGTCGCTAACCTACGAGCAGTACTTC | CATSRPGSLTYEQYF | TRBJ2-7 | TRBV15 | NA | once
TGTGCCAGTAGTCTACAACCCGTTCGGCCCCAGCATTTT | CASSLQPVRPQHF | TRBJ1-5 | TRBV19 | NA | NA
TGTGCCAGCAGCCCTACAGGGACTTGGGGCACTGAAGCTTTCTTT | CASSPTGTWGTEAFF | TRBJ1-1 | TRBV5-6 | NA | NA
TGTGCCAGCAGTTACACGGGGGCGATGATGAACACTGAAGCTTTCTTT | CASSYTGAMMNTEAFF | TRBJ1-1 | TRBV6-5 | NA | few
TGTGCTAGCAGCTCCGGGACAGGGGGCGCCCACGAGCAGTACTTC | CASSSGTGGAHEQYF | TRBJ2-7 | TRBV7-7 | TRBD1 | once
TGTGCCAGCTCACGGTCTAGCGGGAATGAGCAGTTCTTC | CASSRSSGNEQFF | TRBJ2-1 | TRBV18 | TRBD2 | few
TGCGCCAGCAGCTTGCCGGGACAGGGCTCTGAAGCTTTCTTT | CASSLPGQGSEAFF | TRBJ1-1 | TRBV5-1 | TRBD1 | NA
TGTGCCAGCAGCTCTTCGCCGGGACTAGCGGCCTTGAGGGATACGCAGTATTTT | CASSSSPGLAALRDTQYF | TRBJ2-3 | TRBV7-2 | TRBD2 | once
TGTGCCACCCAGAAGCGGGAGAGTAGGGTCAATGAGCAGTTCTTC | CATQKRESRVNEQFF | TRBJ2-1 | TRBV27 | TRBD2 | NA
TGTGCCTGGAGTCGTACAGGGAACACTGAAGCTTTCTTT | CAWSRTGNTEAFF | TRBJ1-1 | TRBV30 | NA | NA
TGTGCCAGCAGCCAGTCGGATAGGGGACCCCTCCACTTT | CASSQSDRGPLHF | TRBJ1-6 | TRBV4-2 | NA | NA
TGTGCCAGTAAGGAGGGGAAGGCTTCCCCCTACAATGAGCAGTTCTTC | CASKEGKASPYNEQFF | TRBJ2-1 | TRBV19 | NA | NA
TGCAGCGTTGACGTGAGGAAGGGGGGGGAGACCCAGTACTTC | CSVDVRKGGETQYF | TRBJ2-5 | TRBV29-1 | NA | NA
TGTGCCAGCTCACCATACAGGGGGGTGATAGAGGGCAATCAGCCCCAGCATTTT | CASSPYRGVIEGNQPQHF | TRBJ1-5 | TRBV18 | TRBD1 | NA
TGTGCCAGCAGTGACCAACAGGGGAGAGGCGACATTCAGTACTTC | CASSDQQGRGDIQYF | TRBJ2-4 | TRBV25-1 | TRBD1 | NA
TGCGCCAGCAGCTTGCAGGGGGTACCTAACACTGAAGCTTTCTTT | CASSLQGVPNTEAFF | TRBJ1-1 | TRBV5-1 | TRBD1 | NA
TGCGCCAGCAGCCAAGGACAGTATAGCAATCAGCCCCAGCATTTT | CASSQGQYSNQPQHF | TRBJ1-5 | TRBV4-1 | NA | NA
TGCAGCGTTGAGGGTTTAGGAGATACGCAGTATTTT | CSVEGLGDTQYF | TRBJ2-3 | TRBV29-1 | NA | NA
TGCGCCAGCAGTCCGGATTATAGCAATCAGCCCCAGCATTTT | CASSPDYSNQPQHF | TRBJ1-5 | TRBV5-1 | NA | NA
TGTGCCAGCCCCGGGGGGGCAGACTCCTACGAGCAGTACTTC | CASPGGADSYEQYF | TRBJ2-7 | TRBV6-1 | TRBD2 | NA
TGTGCCAGCAGCTTAGCAGAGGCCGGGGAGCTGTTTTTT | CASSLAEAGELFF | TRBJ2-2 | TRBV7-8 | NA | few
TGCAGCGGTGGACTTGATACGCAGTATTTT | CSGGLDTQYF | TRBJ2-3 | TRBV29-1 | NA | once
TGTGCCAGCACCGAACAGGGCTACGAGCAGTACTTC | CASTEQGYEQYF | TRBJ2-7 | TRBV7-2 | NA | NA
TGTGCCAGTACCCAAACCTACAGGGGAGGATACAATGAGCAGTTCTTC | CASTQTYRGGYNEQFF | TRBJ2-1 | TRBV19 | NA | NA
TGTGCCTGGAGTGTTTCGGTGGGGCCGATCTATGGCTACACCTTC | CAWSVSVGPIYGYTF | TRBJ1-2 | TRBV30 | NA | NA
TGTGCCAGCAGCTTACCCAGGGACATTTCCTACGAGCAGTACTTC | CASSLPRDISYEQYF | TRBJ2-7 | TRBV7-3 | NA | NA
TGTGCCAGCAGTGAAAATGTGGGCAGGGGGATGCAGGAGCAGTACTTC | CASSENVGRGMQEQYF | TRBJ2-7 | TRBV6-1 | TRBD1 | NA
TGTGCCAGCAGCTTGGTAAGGGGGACGGAGACCCAGTACTTC | CASSLVRGTETQYF | TRBJ2-5 | TRBV5-6 | NA | NA
TGTGCCAGCAGCTTTGAGGGGGCCTCCTACGAGCAGTACTTC | CASSFEGASYEQYF | TRBJ2-7 | TRBV5-6 | TRBD1 | few
TGTGCCAGCAGCTCACAGGGCTACGAGCAGTACTTC | CASSSQGYEQYF | TRBJ2-7 | TRBV11-2 | NA | few
TGTGCCACCAGCAGAGATGCTAGCGGGGGCCCGGATACGCAGTATTTT | CATSRDASGGPDTQYF | TRBJ2-3 | TRBV15 | TRBD2 | NA
TGTGCCAGATTCCGAACGGCGGACTGCGGGAGGGCCTCGCAGACCCAGTACTTC | CARFRTADCGRASQTQYF | TRBJ2-5 | TRBV27 | TRBD2 | NA
TGTGCCAGCTCCACCAATGAGGAGCAGTACTTC | CASSTNEEQYF | TRBJ2-7 | TRBV18 | NA | NA